Listed here are 21 T cell receptor beta chains from one sample, sequenced in a study of blood T cell repertoires in COVID-19 (dated by TCRdb to 2019 to 2021). Receptors were amplified or captured by the immunoSEQ multiplex PCR assay. TCRdb mirrors the immuneACCESS table, restricted to in-frame sequences. Some clones are absent from its copies; in checked studies, under half trace to an unresolved V gene, and the reason for the others is unknown. In this sample the table shows hundreds of thousands of clones, approximately 90% of which occur a single time. The ten largest clones take up roughly 6.9% of the sample. Material for sequencing was peripheral blood. The source is a woman in her thirties who had recovered from COVID-19.

The chain has TRBV7-9 and TRBJ1-1; D not resolved. Per the germline V gene, CDR1 is SEHNR and CDR2 is FQNEAQ (reference sequence). V was shortened by 2 bases and J by 3 bases, with 16 bases between the two germline ends. This CDR3 has 16 amino acids. The CDR3 here is CASSLYRGREDTEAFF. CDR3 coding DNA: TGTGCCAGCAGCTTATACCGGGGTAGGGAGGACACTGAAGCTTTCTTT.

The rearrangement joins TRBV12-3 or TRBV12-4 to TRBJ1-1, with TRBD1 matching 9 bases. The junction had 4 bases not matched to a gene; V was cut back by 5 bases and J by 6 bases. The CDR3 runs to 13 residues. The CDR3 is CASSIRQGAEAFF. DNA for the CDR3: TGTGCCAGCAGTATAAGACAGGGGGCTGAAGCTTTCTTT.

The chain is built from TRBV3-1 (or the pseudogene TRBV3-2) and TRBJ1-5; D remains ambiguous. This CDR3 region has 12 residues. The germline gives CDR1 LGHDT, CDR2 YNNKEL (reference sequence). Between the trimmed V and J ends, which lost 2 bases and 5 bases, there was a span of 4 bases. DNA for the CDR3: TGTGCCAGCAGCCAAAGAGATCAGCCCCAGCATTTT. Protein product: CASSQRDQPQHF.

This clone was recorded only once. This rearrangement joins TRBV11-3 to TRBJ2-5, with D possibly being TRBD2 (5 bases). CDR3 length: 14 residues. The germline CDR1 and CDR2 sequences are SGHNT and YENEEA. Trimming cost V 0 bases and J 5 bases, with 10 bases left between them. The CDR3 loop is CASSLDGLGETQYF. The CDR3 DNA sequence: TGTGCCAGCAGCTTAGATGGACTTGGGGAGACCCAGTACTTC.

The V gene is TRBV5-4, the J gene TRBJ2-1; D perhaps matches TRBD2 (7 bases). Trimming stripped 10 bases from V and 7 bases from J, with 21 bases between. This CDR3 comprises 14 residues. Germline CDR1 SGHNT, CDR2 YYREEE (reference sequence). The CDR3 DNA reads as TGTGCCGCGGGGGTCGCGGGGGCCCTGAATGAGCAGTTCTTC. This codes for CAAGVAGALNEQFF.

The chain uses TRBV29-1 and TRBJ2-2; 7 bases line up with TRBD2. The CDR3 has 16 residues. Trimming took 6 bases from V and 6 from J; bases not matched to a gene: 16. CDR1 is SQVTM and CDR2 is ANQGSEA in the germline V gene. CDR3 amino acids: CSVDLSGAGVPGELFF. In DNA, the CDR3 is TGCAGCGTCGACCTAAGCGGGGCGGGCGTTCCCGGGGAGCTGTTTTTT.

The J gene is TRBJ1-2, the V gene TRBV2; 7 nucleotides align to TRBD1. The CDR3 runs to 14 residues. Germline V gene data show CDR1 as SNHLY and CDR2 as FYNNEI. J gave up 8 bases and V 11 bases, and 17 bases lay outside the gene matches. The CDR3 here is CARARGTASGGYTF. The CDR3 coding sequence is TGTGCCCGAGCCAGAGGGACAGCCTCGGGCGGCTACACCTTC.

This sequence joins TRBV5-6 and TRBJ2-5; a possible D gene is TRBD1 (6 bases). The V end was cut by 3 bases, the J end by 5 bases, with 14 bases between. CDR1 and CDR2 (germline): SGHDT, YYEEEE. The CDR3 length is 14 residues. The CDR3, as DNA: TGTGCCAGCAGCTGGGCGGACAGTTTGGAGACCCAGTACTTC. Protein product: CASSWADSLETQYF.

The genes are TRBV2 and TRBJ2-5, with D hard to call. The V and J ends lost 4 bases and 3 bases respectively, with 9 bases between them. Germline lookup yields CDR1 SNHLY and CDR2 FYNNEI. The CDR3 is made up of 13 amino acids. The DNA of the CDR3 is TGTGCCAGCAGTGTCGATCTAGAAGAGACCCAGTACTTC. Protein sequence: CASSVDLEETQYF. Filled out from reference TRBV2 and TRBJ2-5, the complete variable domain reads EPEVTQTPSHQVTQMGQEVILRCVPISNHLYFYWYRQILGQKVEFLVSFYNNEISEKSEIFDDQFSVERPDGSNFTLKIRSTKLEDSAMYFCASSVDLEETQYFGPGTRLLVL.

This chain links TRBV5-4 with TRBJ2-7; weak D call: TRBD2 (5 bases). CDR1 SGHNT and CDR2 YYREEE come from the germline V gene (reference sequence). With 4 bases removed from V and 0 bases from J, the gap between germline ends came to 14 bases. The CDR3 spans 15 residues. DNA for the CDR3: TGTGCCAGCAGCATGCGGACGGGGAGCTCCTACGAGCAGTACTTC. The encoded protein is CASSMRTGSSYEQYF.

The rearrangement uses TRBV6-5 and TRBJ2-7; a possible D gene is TRBD1 (6 bases). V dropped 6 bases and J dropped 2 bases, with 17 bases sitting between them. The CDR3 totals 15 residues. CDR1 is MNHEY and CDR2 is SVGAGI in the germline V gene. The CDR3 loop reads CASRRTGTRTYEQYF. The CDR3 DNA reads TGTGCCAGCAGGCGCACCGGGACAAGGACCTACGAGCAGTACTTC.

This chain joins TRBV5-8 and TRBJ2-2, with TRBD1 matching 8 bases. V shed 4 bases, J shed 1 base, and the junction held 0 bases outside the gene matches. The CDR3 totals 14 residues. Germline-derived CDR1 and CDR2 are SGHTS and YDEGEE. CDR3: CASSDRGNTGELFF. The CDR3 bases are TGTGCCAGCAGCGACAGGGGGAACACCGGGGAGCTGTTTTTT.

The rearrangement links TRBV6-6 to TRBJ2-1; weak D call: TRBD1 (5 bases). Germline V gene data show CDR1 as MNHNY and CDR2 as SVGAGI (reference sequence). The CDR3 extends over 15 amino acids. The ends were cut back, 2 bases at V and 4 bases at J, with 12 bases in the middle. CDR3 nucleotide sequence: TGTGCCAGCAGTTACGAGGACACTCGATACAATGAGCAGTTCTTC. Protein sequence: CASSYEDTRYNEQFF.

The chain couples TRBV28 to TRBJ1-1; D is unresolved. The CDR3 is 12 amino acids. The ends were cut back, 5 bases at V and 1 base at J, with 5 bases in the middle. Germline V CDR1 and CDR2: MDHEN, SYDVKM. The CDR3 region has the DNA TGTGCCAGCAGTCAAAAGAACACTGAAGCTTTCTTT. Residues: CASSQKNTEAFF.

This chain links TRBV7-7 with TRBJ2-5; 12 positions match TRBD2. The CDR3 has 16 amino acids. The germline gives CDR1 SSHAT, CDR2 FNYEAQ (reference sequence). Trimming took 3 bases from V and 0 from J; bases not matched to a gene: 2. The CDR3 sequence is CASSFTSGGNQETQYF. Written as DNA, the CDR3 is TGTGCCAGCAGCTTTACTAGCGGGGGGAACCAAGAGACCCAGTACTTC.

V and J are TRBV3-1 (or the pseudogene TRBV3-2) and TRBJ2-1; TRBD2 matches at 11 bases. Germline values: CDR1 LGHDT, CDR2 YNNKEL (reference sequence). This CDR3 is built from 15 residues. V dropped 6 bases and J dropped 4; count of bases not matched to a gene: 5. The CDR3 here is CASRRTSGGYNEQFF. The CDR3 DNA is TGTGCCAGCAGAAGAACTAGCGGGGGATACAATGAGCAGTTCTTC.

The rearrangement joins TRBV5-4 to TRBJ1-4; D is undetermined. Trimming took 1 base from V and 8 from J, leaving 15 bases between them. Germline V gene sequence: CDR1 SGHNT, CDR2 YYREEE (reference sequence). The length of the CDR3 is 15 residues. CDR3 in amino acids: CASSLSGSQLEKLFF. The CDR3 bases are TGTGCCAGCAGCTTGTCGGGTTCACAACTGGAAAAACTGTTTTTT.

The V gene is TRBV3-1 (or the pseudogene TRBV3-2), the J gene TRBJ2-2, with a tentative D call TRBD2 (7 bases). Trimming cost V 1 base and J 2 bases, with 14 bases left between them. The germline V gene encodes CDR1 LGHDT and CDR2 YNNKEL (reference sequence). This CDR3 contains 17 residues. The CDR3 DNA is TGTGCCAGCAGCCAAGTTGGAGGGGGGGCTAACACCGGGGAGCTGTTTTTT. Its translation: CASSQVGGGANTGELFF.

The rearrangement joins TRBV2 to TRBJ1-6; D might be TRBD1 (5 bases). This CDR3 is 14 amino acids long. Per the germline V gene, CDR1 is SNHLY and CDR2 is FYNNEI. V gave up 1 base and J gave up 10 bases, with 11 bases separating them. CDR3 region: CASSEGRGESPLHF. The CDR3 DNA sequence: TGTGCCAGCAGTGAAGGGAGGGGTGAATCACCCCTCCACTTT.

The count of this clone is one. The CDR3 region has the DNA TGTGCCAGCAGCTCACAAACGGGGGCAGATACGCAGTATTTT. Its translation: CASSSQTGADTQYF. The J gene is TRBJ2-3, the V gene TRBV5-4, with D possibly TRBD2 on 6 matching bases. Germline V lookup: CDR1 SGHNT, CDR2 YYREEE (reference sequence). V shed 3 bases and J shed 4 bases, with 12 bases lying between them. This CDR3 is built from 14 residues.

This chain joins TRBV5-1 and TRBJ2-2; TRBD1 matches 7 bases. There are 16 residues in the CDR3. CDR1 and CDR2 from the germline V gene are SGHRS and YFSETQ. The J segment lost 0 bases and the V segment lost 0 bases, leaving 2 bases of the junction unmatched. CDR3 DNA sequence: TGCGCCAGCAGCTTGGTAGGGACAGCGAACACCGGGGAGCTGTTTTTT. Translation gives CASSLVGTANTGELFF.